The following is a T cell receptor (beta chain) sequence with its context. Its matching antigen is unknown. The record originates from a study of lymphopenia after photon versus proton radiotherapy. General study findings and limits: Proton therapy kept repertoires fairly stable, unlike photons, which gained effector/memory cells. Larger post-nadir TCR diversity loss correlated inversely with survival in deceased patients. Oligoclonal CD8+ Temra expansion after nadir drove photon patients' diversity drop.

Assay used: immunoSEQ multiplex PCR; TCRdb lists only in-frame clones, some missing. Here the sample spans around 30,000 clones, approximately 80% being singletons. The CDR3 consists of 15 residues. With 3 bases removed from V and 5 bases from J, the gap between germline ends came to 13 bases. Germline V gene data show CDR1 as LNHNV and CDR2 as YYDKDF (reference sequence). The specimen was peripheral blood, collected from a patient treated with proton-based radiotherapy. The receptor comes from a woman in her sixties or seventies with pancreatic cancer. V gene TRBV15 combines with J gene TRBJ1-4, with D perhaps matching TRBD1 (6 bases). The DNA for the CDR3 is TGTGCCACCAGCAGCAAGTCGAGGGGGAATGAAAAACTGTTTTTT. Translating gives CATSSKSRGNEKLFF.